This paragraph covers one T cell receptor (beta chain) sequence. This CDR3 spans 16 amino acids. Trimming cost V 5 bases and J 9 bases; bases outside gene matches: 14. In germline, CDR1 is SGHNT, CDR2 YENEEA. The data were obtained in a study of blood T cell repertoires in COVID-19. Study context: Acute and convalescent COVID-19 specimens originated in the United States, Italy and Spain. T cells, B-cell-depleted T cells, or PBMCs supplied cDNA or gDNA.

Methods used by the authors: Quantification of nucleated cells was approximated via reference gene primer amplification. The protocol was immunoSEQ multiplex PCR, while the TCRdb copy is restricted to in-frame clones and leaves out a portion. Clone size and the V and J calls come from that table; the DNA yielded D and trimming. The table has some 200,000 clones, more than 70% seen once. The sequenced sample was peripheral blood. This chain uses TRBV11-3 with TRBJ1-3; TRBD1 agrees at 9 bases. The clonotype comes from a man between 35 and 55 years old with active or convalescent COVID-19. The CDR3 nucleotides are TGTGCCAGCAGCCCAACATTCGGGACAGGGATGTGCACCATATATTTT. It encodes CASSPTFGTGMCTIYF.